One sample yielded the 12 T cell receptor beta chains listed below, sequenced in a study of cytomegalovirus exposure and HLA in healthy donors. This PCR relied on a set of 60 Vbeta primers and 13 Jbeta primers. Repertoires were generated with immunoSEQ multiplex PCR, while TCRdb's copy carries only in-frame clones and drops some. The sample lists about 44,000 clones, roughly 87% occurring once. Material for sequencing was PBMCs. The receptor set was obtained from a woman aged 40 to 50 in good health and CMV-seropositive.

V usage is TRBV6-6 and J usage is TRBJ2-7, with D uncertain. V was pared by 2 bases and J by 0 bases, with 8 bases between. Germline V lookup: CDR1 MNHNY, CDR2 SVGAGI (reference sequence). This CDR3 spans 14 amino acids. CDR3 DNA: TGTGCCAGCAGTTACGCGGTTAGCTCCTACGAGCAGTACTTC. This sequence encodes CASSYAVSSYEQYF.

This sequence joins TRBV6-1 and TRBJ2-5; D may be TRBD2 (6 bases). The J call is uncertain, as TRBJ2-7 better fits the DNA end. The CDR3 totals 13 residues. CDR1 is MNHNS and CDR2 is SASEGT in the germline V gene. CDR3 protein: CASSPSGRYEQYF. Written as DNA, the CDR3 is TGTGCCAGCAGTCCCTCTGGGAGGTACGAGCAGTACTTC.

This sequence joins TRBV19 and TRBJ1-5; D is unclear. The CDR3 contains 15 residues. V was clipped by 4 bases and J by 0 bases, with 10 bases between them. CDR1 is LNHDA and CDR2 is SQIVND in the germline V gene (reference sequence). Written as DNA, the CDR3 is TGTGCCAGTAGTAGAGGGCTTCTTAGCAATCAGCCCCAGCATTTT. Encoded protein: CASSRGLLSNQPQHF.

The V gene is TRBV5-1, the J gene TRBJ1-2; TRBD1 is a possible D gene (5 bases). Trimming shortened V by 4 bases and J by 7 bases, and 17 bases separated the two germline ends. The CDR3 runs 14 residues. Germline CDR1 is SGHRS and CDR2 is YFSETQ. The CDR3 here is CASSAGVISPGYTF. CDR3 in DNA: TGCGCCAGCAGCGCGGGGGTAATTTCTCCTGGCTACACCTTC. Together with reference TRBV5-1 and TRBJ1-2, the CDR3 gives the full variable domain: KAGVTQTPRYLIKTRGQQVTLSCSPISGHRSVSWYQQTPGQGLQFLFEYFSETQRNKGNFPGRFSGRQFSNSRSEMNVSTLELGDSALYLCASSAGVISPGYTFGSGTRLTVV.

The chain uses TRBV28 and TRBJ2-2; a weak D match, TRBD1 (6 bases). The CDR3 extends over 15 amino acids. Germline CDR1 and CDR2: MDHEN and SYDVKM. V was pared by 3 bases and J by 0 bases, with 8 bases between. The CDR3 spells CASSFGTTNTGELFF. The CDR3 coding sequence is TGTGCCAGCAGTTTTGGGACAACGAACACCGGGGAGCTGTTTTTT.

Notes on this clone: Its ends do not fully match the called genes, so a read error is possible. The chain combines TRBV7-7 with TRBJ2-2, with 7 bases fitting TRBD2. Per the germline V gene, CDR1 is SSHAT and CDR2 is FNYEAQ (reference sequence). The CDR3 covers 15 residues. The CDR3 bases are TGTGCTAGCAGCTTAACGGGAGGAGACACCGGGGAGCTGTTTTTT. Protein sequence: CASSLTGGDTGELFF.

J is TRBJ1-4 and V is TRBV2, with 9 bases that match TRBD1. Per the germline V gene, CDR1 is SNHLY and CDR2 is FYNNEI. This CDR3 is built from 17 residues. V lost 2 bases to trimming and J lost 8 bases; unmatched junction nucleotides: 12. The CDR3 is CASSERTGATPQEKLFF. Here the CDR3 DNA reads TGTGCCAGCAGTGAAAGGACAGGGGCCACCCCCCAGGAAAAACTGTTTTTT.

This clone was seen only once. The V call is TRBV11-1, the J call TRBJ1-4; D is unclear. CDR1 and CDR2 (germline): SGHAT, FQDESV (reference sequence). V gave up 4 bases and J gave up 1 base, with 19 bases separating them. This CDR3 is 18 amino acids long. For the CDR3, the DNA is TGTGCCAGCAGCTGGGGATGGACTCTACCCGGAACTAATGAAAAACTGTTTTTT. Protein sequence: CASSWGWTLPGTNEKLFF.

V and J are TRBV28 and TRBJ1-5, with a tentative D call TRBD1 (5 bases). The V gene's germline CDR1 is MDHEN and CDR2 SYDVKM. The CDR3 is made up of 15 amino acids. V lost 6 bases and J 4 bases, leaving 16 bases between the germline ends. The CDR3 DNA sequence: TGTGCCAGCAGCGATCCCGGCGGGGCTAATCAGCCCCAGCATTTT. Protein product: CASSDPGGANQPQHF.

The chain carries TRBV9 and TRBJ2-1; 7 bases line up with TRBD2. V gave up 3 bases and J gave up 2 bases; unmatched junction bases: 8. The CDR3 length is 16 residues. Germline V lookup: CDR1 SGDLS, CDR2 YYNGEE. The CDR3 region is CASSAVGAGAYNEQFF. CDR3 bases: TGTGCCAGCAGCGCCGTTGGGGCGGGGGCCTACAATGAGCAGTTCTTC.

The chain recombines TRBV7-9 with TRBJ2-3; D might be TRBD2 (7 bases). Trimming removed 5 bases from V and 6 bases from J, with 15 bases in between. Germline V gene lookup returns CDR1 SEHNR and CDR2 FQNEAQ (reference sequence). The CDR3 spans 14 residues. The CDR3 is CASSRTAGLDTQYF. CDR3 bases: TGTGCCAGCAGCCGGACAGCGGGACTGGATACGCAGTATTTT.

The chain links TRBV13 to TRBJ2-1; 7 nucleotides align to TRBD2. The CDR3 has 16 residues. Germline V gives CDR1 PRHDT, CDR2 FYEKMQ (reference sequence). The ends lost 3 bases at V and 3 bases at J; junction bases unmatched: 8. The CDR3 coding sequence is TGTGCCAGCAGCTTTGTAGCGGGCGCTCGCTACAATGAGCAGTTCTTC. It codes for CASSFVAGARYNEQFF.